The 5 T cell receptor beta chains below all came from one sample that was sequenced in a study of T cells in Graves' hyperthyroidism and ophthalmopathy. RNA transcripts served as the template for amplifying TCR beta CDR3 regions. When the TCR CDR3 underwent first-round RT-PCR, the HTBI primer set was used. TCRdb redid the calling of the multiplex PCR reads with MiXCR, one entry per CDR3 protein. The sample has 530,000 or so distinct CDR3 sequences, around 45% seen once; the top ten hold approximately 8.4%. The specimen was peripheral blood or thyroid tissue (not recorded which). Receptors were obtained from a woman in her late teens or twenties with Graves' hyperthyroidism.

This clonotype was counted many times. V usage is TRBV20-1 and J usage is TRBJ2-2; D is uncertain. V lost 4 bases, J lost 0 bases, and 12 bases lay in between. The germline gives CDR1 DFQATT, CDR2 SNEGSKA (reference sequence). This CDR3 has 15 residues. The CDR3 DNA sequence: TGCAGTGCTATCAGGCAGGCTGCGAACACCGGGGAGCTGTTTTTT. The encoded protein is CSAIRQAANTGELFF.

This clonotype was detected many times. The rearrangement joins TRBV7-9 to TRBJ1-4; 7 positions agree with TRBD1. The CDR3 loop spans 14 amino acids. Trimming at V came to 5 bases and at J to 5 bases, leaving 5 bases not matched to a gene. From germline, CDR1 is SEHNR and CDR2 FQNEAQ (reference sequence). DNA for the CDR3: TGTGCCAGCAGCGAACAGGGGATCAATGAAAAACTGTTTTTT. Translated: CASSEQGINEKLFF.

In this sample, this clonotype turned up many times. The rearrangement uses TRBV20-1 and TRBJ2-5; D is unclear. Germline V gives CDR1 DFQATT, CDR2 SNEGSKA (reference sequence). V was shortened by 5 bases and J by 3 bases, with 7 bases between the two germline ends. This CDR3 contains 11 residues. Here the CDR3 reads CSARQEETQYF. CDR3 nucleotides: TGCAGTGCTCGGCAGGAAGAGACCCAGTACTTC.

Ten or more counts support this clonotype. J is TRBJ2-7 and V is TRBV6-2 or TRBV6-3; no firm D call. The germline V gene has CDR1 MNHEY and CDR2 SVGEGT. The CDR3 is 13 residues long. The V and J ends lost 8 bases and 5 bases respectively, with 16 bases between them. The CDR3 protein is CASAAGSHHEQYF. The CDR3 coding sequence is TGTGCCAGCGCCGCTGGTAGCCATCACGAGCAGTACTTC.

The gene calls are TRBV29-1 and TRBJ1-2, with 9 bases that match TRBD1. This CDR3 is 13 amino acids long. With V trimmed by 2 bases and J by 12 bases, 10 bases remained unmatched. The germline V gene has CDR1 SQVTM and CDR2 ANQGSEA. The CDR3 DNA reads TGCAGCGTTGAAACGGGACAGGGTATTTCCGACACCTTC. Residues: CSVETGQGISDTF.